The 10 T cell receptor beta chains listed next were all sequenced from one sample in a study of T cells in Graves' hyperthyroidism and ophthalmopathy. Researchers took RNA transcripts and amplified the TCR beta CDR3 regions from them. HTBI primers were used for first-round RT-PCR of the TCR CDR3. MiXCR was run by TCRdb on the multiplex PCR reads, yielding one entry per CDR3 protein. The sample gives over 300,000 distinct CDR3 sequences, 14% of which show up once; 9.5% to 11% is in the top ten. Sequencing was performed on blood. Source of these receptors: an older woman with Graves' hyperthyroidism.

Ten or more counts support this clonotype. This sequence joins TRBV29-1 and TRBJ2-3; TRBD2 might be the D (7 bases). This CDR3 comprises 13 residues. The germline gives CDR1 SQVTM, CDR2 ANQGSEA. Trimming left V 7 bases short and J 4 bases short, with 15 bases between. In DNA form, the CDR3 reads TGCAGCGGTAGGGGGGGGACGTCAGATACGCAGTATTTT. Translated: CSGRGGTSDTQYF.

This clonotype was observed a few times. V gene TRBV30 combines with J gene TRBJ1-6; 8 nucleotides agree with TRBD1. With 2 bases clipped from V and 14 bases from J, the junction kept 11 bases outside the gene matches. Germline V gene data show CDR1 as GTSNPN and CDR2 as SVGIG (reference sequence). The CDR3 is 14 residues long. This chain's CDR3 is CAWSIGTGFRALHF. In DNA form, the CDR3 reads TGTGCCTGGAGTATAGGGACAGGATTTAGGGCCCTCCACTTT.

The chain links TRBV20-1 to TRBJ2-7; D gene uncertain. The ends were cut back, 0 bases at V and 0 bases at J, with 6 bases in the middle. This CDR3 spans 13 amino acids. CDR1 is DFQATT and CDR2 is SNEGSKA in the germline V gene (reference sequence). CDR3 sequence (DNA): TGCAGTGCTAGAGATAAGAGCTCCTACGAGCAGTACTTC. Its translation is CSARDKSSYEQYF.

This sequence joins TRBV19 and TRBJ2-2; a weak D match, TRBD1 (6 bases). The ends were cut back, 4 bases at V and 0 bases at J, with 9 bases in the middle. The length of the CDR3 is 15 residues. CDR1 is LNHDA and CDR2 is SQIVND in the germline V gene (reference sequence). The CDR3 coding sequence is TGTGCCAGTAGTAAACACAGGGCGAACACCGGGGAGCTGTTTTTT. This sequence encodes CASSKHRANTGELFF.

This clonotype has more than one count but fewer than ten. V and J are TRBV4-1 and TRBJ2-3; D gene unclear. CDR1 and CDR2 (germline): MGHRA, YSYEKL. With 0 bases removed from V and 5 bases from J, the gap between germline ends came to 12 bases. CDR3 size: 15 residues. This CDR3 is CASSQDTTNGDTQYF. The CDR3 coding sequence is TGCGCCAGCAGCCAAGATACTACCAACGGAGATACGCAGTATTTT.

This clonotype appeared a few times. The CDR3 here is CSASDPGTGDTREKLFF. The CDR3, as DNA: TGCAGTGCTAGTGACCCGGGAACAGGGGATACTCGGGAAAAACTGTTTTTT. The chain employs TRBV20-1 and TRBJ1-4, with 7 bases identical to TRBD1. CDR1 DFQATT and CDR2 SNEGSKA come from the germline V gene (reference sequence). Germline trimming cut 3 bases from V and 8 bases from J; bases unmatched to any gene: 18. The CDR3 has 17 residues.

This clonotype was counted at least ten times. V and J are TRBV2 and TRBJ2-5, with D possibly TRBD2 on 5 matching bases. V lost 4 bases and J 5 bases, leaving 17 bases between the germline ends. The germline CDR1 and CDR2 sequences are SNHLY and FYNNEI. The CDR3 consists of 15 residues. CDR3 sequence: CASSVSLPRRETQYF. The CDR3 nucleotides read TGTGCCAGCAGTGTTTCTCTACCGAGGAGGGAGACCCAGTACTTC.

This clonotype was detected a few times. The V gene is TRBV7-9, the J gene TRBJ1-5; no clear D gene. The CDR3 runs 14 residues. Trimming cost V 1 base and J 7 bases, with 11 bases left between them. CDR1 is SEHNR, CDR2 FQNEAQ, per germline (reference sequence). The CDR3 nucleotides are TGTGCCAGCAGCTTAGAGATCCCGGGGCAGCCCCAGCATTTT. It encodes CASSLEIPGQPQHF. Full variable domain (rest looked up from reference TRBV7-9 and TRBJ1-5): DTGVSQNPRHKITKRGQNVTFRCDPISEHNRLYWYRQTLGQGPEFLTYFQNEAQLEKSRLLSDRFSAERPKGSFSTLEIQRTEQGDSAMYLCASSLEIPGQPQHFGDGTRLSIL.

The V and J genes are TRBV5-4 and TRBJ2-5; 9 nucleotides line up with TRBD2. Germline V gene sequence: CDR1 SGHNT, CDR2 YYREEE (reference sequence). The length of the CDR3 is 16 residues. V was pared by 2 bases and J by 5 bases, with 10 bases of the junction left unmatched. This CDR3 reads CASSFSGGRALETQYF. Written as DNA, the CDR3 is TGTGCCAGCAGCTTTTCTGGCGGGAGGGCCTTGGAGACCCAGTACTTC.

This rearrangement joins TRBV27 to TRBJ2-3, with D tentatively TRBD2 (6 bases). V was pared by 6 bases and J by 6 bases, with 13 bases between. There are 13 residues in the CDR3. The germline V gene has CDR1 MNHEY and CDR2 SMNVEV (reference sequence). CDR3 in DNA: TGTGCCAGCAGCGGGAGTAAAACGGATACGCAGTATTTT. It is translated as CASSGSKTDTQYF.